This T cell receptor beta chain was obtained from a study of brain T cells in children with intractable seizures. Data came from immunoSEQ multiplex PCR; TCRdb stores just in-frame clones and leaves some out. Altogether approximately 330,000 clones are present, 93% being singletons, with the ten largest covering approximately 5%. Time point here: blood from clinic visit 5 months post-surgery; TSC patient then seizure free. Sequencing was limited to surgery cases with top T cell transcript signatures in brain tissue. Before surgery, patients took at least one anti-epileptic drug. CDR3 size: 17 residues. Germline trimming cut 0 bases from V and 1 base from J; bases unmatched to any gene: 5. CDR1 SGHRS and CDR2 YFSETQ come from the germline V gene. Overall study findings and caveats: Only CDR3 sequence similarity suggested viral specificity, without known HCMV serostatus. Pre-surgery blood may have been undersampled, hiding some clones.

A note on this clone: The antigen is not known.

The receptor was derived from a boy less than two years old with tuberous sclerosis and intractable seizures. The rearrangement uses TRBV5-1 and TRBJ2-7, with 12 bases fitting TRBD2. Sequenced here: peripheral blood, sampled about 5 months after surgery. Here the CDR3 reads CASSLALAGGASYEQYF. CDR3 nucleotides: TGCGCCAGCAGCTTGGCGCTAGCGGGAGGGGCATCCTACGAGCAGTACTTC. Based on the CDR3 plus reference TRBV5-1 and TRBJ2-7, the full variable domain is KAGVTQTPRYLIKTRGQQVTLSCSPISGHRSVSWYQQTPGQGLQFLFEYFSETQRNKGNFPGRFSGRQFSNSRSEMNVSTLELGDSALYLCASSLALAGGASYEQYFGPGTRLTVT.